The 5 T cell receptor beta chains given below trace back to one sample, sequenced in a study of Graves' ophthalmopathy and Graves' hyperthyroidism. The TCR beta CDR3 regions underwent amplification from RNA transcripts. First-round RT-PCR employed HTBI primers, with a second-round multiplex PCR after it. TCRdb reanalysed the multiplex PCR reads using MiXCR and keeps one entry per CDR3 protein. The table has 620,000 or so distinct CDR3 sequences, 20% to 25% seen once. Sequencing used peripheral blood. These receptors originate from a woman aged 18-29 years with stable Graves' hyperthyroidism. Some clones in this sample may be carry-over from other donors' samples.

Regarding this clonotype: A much larger clone differs by one base, so this may be a read error. V usage is TRBV28 and J usage is TRBJ1-2; unclear D gene. Trimming took off 7 bases at V and 5 bases at J, with 8 bases between the two ends. This CDR3 spans 11 amino acids. Germline CDR1 is MDHEN and CDR2 is SYDVKM. The chain's CDR3 is CASIQLYGYTF. CDR3 nucleotides: TGTGCCAGCATCCAGTTGTATGGCTACACCTTC.

In its sample, this clonotype was seen many times. The J gene is TRBJ1-2, the V gene TRBV5-1, with D hard to call. Germline-derived CDR1 and CDR2 are SGHRS and YFSETQ. The germline V and J ends were trimmed by 0 bases and 7 bases, with 7 bases remaining between them. The CDR3 contains 12 residues. This CDR3 reads CASSLVGFGYTF. CDR3 DNA: TGCGCCAGCAGCTTGGTAGGGTTTGGCTACACCTTC.

This chain joins TRBV6-5 and TRBJ1-1, with D unresolved. Trimming removed 2 bases at V and 1 base at J, with 8 bases between. In germline, CDR1 is MNHEY, CDR2 SVGAGI. The CDR3 runs to 14 residues. In DNA, the CDR3 is TGTGCCAGCAGTTACGCAGGCCGGAACACTGAAGCTTTCTTT. Protein sequence: CASSYAGRNTEAFF.

This clonotype was detected many times. The rearrangement joins TRBV7-2 to TRBJ2-5, with 7 bases identical to TRBD1. After removal of 5 bases from V and 5 bases from J, the junction contained 8 bases not matched to a gene. The germline V gene has CDR1 SGHTA and CDR2 FQGNSA. CDR3 length: 14 residues. Written as DNA, the CDR3 is TGTGCCAGCAGCCAGCAGGGGGTAGGGGAGACCCAGTACTTC. This codes for CASSQQGVGETQYF.

This clonotype was seen many times. The rearrangement links TRBV20-1 to TRBJ2-7; 11 nucleotides align to TRBD2. The CDR3 sequence is 15 residues long. Trimming removed 1 base from V and 5 bases from J; junction bases left unmatched: 7. Germline V gene sequence: CDR1 DFQATT, CDR2 SNEGSKA (reference sequence). DNA of the CDR3: TGCAGTGCTAGAGGTCCGGGACTAGCGGCCCACGAGCAGTACTTC. It yields the protein CSARGPGLAAHEQYF.